This is a list of T cell receptor beta chains from one sample in a study of T cells in Graves' hyperthyroidism and ophthalmopathy. TCRdb used MiXCR to reprocess the multiplex PCR reads, holding one entry per CDR3 protein. The sample holds 300,000 to 400,000 distinct CDR3 sequences, around a fifth seen once. Sequenced material: blood. The receptors originated from a woman aged 45-59 years with Graves' hyperthyroidism. Each CDR3 is given with its conserved first and last residue.

TRBV29-1	12	CSVDSRTETQYF
TRBV28	14	CASSLQGRDSPLHF
TRBV7-9	12	CASHKMNTEAFF
TRBV6-2/TRBV6-3	15	CASMEEQGATDTQYF
TRBV29-1	14	CSVEVLRGYDEQFF
TRBV20-1	12	CSAIDRKGIQYF
TRBV27	15	CASQTSPGQIYEQYF
TRBV27	15	CASSPQTGPNQPQHF
TRBV27	13	CASSLFQGKTQYF
TRBV27	16	CASSLRSGRGRETQYF
TRBV12-3/TRBV12-4	16	CASSLIGGRNTGELFF
TRBV28	15	CASSSRGTGATEQYF
TRBV2	16	CASRELAGGPNGELFF
TRBV27	18	CASSKLAGTAASYNEQFF
TRBV9	16	CASSVDGRGANEKLFF
TRBV20-1	17	CSASTAGVTSGANVLTF
TRBV9	15	CASSLGNGGTYEQYF
TRBV9	16	CASSPDSGGAGETQYF
TRBV11-2	14	CATRQRPGSTEAFF
TRBV20-1	11	CSATPSYEQYF
TRBV20-1	14	CSARDGGVNQPQHF
TRBV5-6	14	CASSRLAGGYEQYF
TRBV20-1	14	CSARDRSTVHGYTF
TRBV2	14	CASSVGQGRETQYF
TRBV19	15	CASSMTTGGTTEAFF
TRBV5-1	15	CASSLSGQSTDTQYF